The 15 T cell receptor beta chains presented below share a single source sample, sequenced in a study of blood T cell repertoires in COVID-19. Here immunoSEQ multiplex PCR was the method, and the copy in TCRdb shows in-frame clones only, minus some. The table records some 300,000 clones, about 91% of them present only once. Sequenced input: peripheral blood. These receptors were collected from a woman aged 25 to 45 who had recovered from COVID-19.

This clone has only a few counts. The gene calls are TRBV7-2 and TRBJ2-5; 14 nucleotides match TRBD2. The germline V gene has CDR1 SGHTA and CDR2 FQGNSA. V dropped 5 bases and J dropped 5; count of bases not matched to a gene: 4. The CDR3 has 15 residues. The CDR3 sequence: CASSKTSGGAETQYF. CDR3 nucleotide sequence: TGTGCCAGCAGCAAGACTAGCGGGGGGGCGGAGACCCAGTACTTC. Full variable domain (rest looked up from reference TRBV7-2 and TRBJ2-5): GAGVSQSPSNKVTEKGKDVELRCDPISGHTALYWYRQSLGQGLEFLIYFQGNSAPDKSGLPSDRFSAERTGGSVSTLTIQRTQQEDSAVYLCASSKTSGGAETQYFGPGTRLLVL.

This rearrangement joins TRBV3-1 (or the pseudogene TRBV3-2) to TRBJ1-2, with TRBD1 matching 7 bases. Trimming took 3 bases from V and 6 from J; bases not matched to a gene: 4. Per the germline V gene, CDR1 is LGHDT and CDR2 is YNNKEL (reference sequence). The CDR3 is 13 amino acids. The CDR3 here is CASSHLDRDGYTF. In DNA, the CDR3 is TGTGCCAGCAGCCATCTAGACAGGGATGGCTACACCTTC.

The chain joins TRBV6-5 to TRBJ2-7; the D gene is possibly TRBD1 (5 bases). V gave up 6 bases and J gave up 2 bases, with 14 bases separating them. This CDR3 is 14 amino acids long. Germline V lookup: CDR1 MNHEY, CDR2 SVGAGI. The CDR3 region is CASRGVDGAYEQYF. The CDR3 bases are TGTGCCAGCAGAGGGGTAGACGGAGCCTACGAGCAGTACTTC.

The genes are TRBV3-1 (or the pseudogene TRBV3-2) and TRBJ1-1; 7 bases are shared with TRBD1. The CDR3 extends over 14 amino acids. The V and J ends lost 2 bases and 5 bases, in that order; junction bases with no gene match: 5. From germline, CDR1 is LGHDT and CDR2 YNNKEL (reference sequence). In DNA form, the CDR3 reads TGTGCCAGCAGCCAAATGACAGGGCGAACTGAAGCTTTCTTT. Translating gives CASSQMTGRTEAFF.

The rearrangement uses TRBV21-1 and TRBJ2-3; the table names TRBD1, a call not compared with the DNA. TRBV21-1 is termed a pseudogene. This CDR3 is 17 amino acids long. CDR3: CASSKVCRGASTDTQYF. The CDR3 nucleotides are TGTGCCAGCAGCAAAGTTTGCAGGGGCGCAAGCACAGATACGCAGTATTTT.

CDR3 sequence reads: CASSPHSTDTQYF. The CDR3 nucleotides read TGTGCCAGCAGTCCCCATAGCACAGATACGCAGTATTTT. The chain has TRBV5-4 and TRBJ2-3; D remains unclear. Germline values: CDR1 SGHNT, CDR2 YYREEE (reference sequence). The CDR3 has 13 residues. V lost 5 bases to trimming and J lost 0 bases, with 7 bases between them. Full variable domain (missing parts from reference TRBV5-4 and TRBJ2-3): ETGVTQSPTHLIKTRGQQVTLRCSSQSGHNTVSWYQQALGQGPQFIFQYYREEENGRGNFPPRFSGLQFPNYSSELNVNALELDDSALYLCASSPHSTDTQYFGPGTRLTVL.

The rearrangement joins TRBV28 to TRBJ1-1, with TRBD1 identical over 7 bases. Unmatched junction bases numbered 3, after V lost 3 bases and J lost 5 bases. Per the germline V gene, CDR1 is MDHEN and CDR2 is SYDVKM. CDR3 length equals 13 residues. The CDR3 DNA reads TGTGCCAGCAGTTTTGACAGGGTGACTGAAGCTTTCTTT. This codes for CASSFDRVTEAFF.

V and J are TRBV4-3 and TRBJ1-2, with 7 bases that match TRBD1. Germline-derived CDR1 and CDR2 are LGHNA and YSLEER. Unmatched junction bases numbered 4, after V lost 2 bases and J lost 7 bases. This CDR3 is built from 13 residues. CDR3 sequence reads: CASSQTSGGGYTF. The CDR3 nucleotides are TGCGCCAGCAGCCAAACTTCAGGGGGTGGCTACACCTTC.

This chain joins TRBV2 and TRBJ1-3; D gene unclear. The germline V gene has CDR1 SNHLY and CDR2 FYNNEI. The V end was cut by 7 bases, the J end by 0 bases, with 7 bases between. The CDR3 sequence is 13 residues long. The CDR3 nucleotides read TGTGCCAGCAACAGCTTCTCTGGAAACACCATATATTTT. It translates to CASNSFSGNTIYF.

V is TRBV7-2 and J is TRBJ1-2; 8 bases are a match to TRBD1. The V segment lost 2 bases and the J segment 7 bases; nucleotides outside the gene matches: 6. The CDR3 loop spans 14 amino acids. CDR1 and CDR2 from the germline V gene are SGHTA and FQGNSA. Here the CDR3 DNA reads TGTGCCAGCAGCTTAACAGGGGGAAGTTCTGGCTACACCTTC. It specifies CASSLTGGSSGYTF.

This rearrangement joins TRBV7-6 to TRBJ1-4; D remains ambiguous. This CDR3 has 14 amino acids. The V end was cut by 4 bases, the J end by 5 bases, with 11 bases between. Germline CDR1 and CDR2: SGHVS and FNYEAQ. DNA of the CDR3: TGTGCCAGCAGCTCCCAGACGGGAAATGAAAAACTGTTTTTT. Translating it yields CASSSQTGNEKLFF.

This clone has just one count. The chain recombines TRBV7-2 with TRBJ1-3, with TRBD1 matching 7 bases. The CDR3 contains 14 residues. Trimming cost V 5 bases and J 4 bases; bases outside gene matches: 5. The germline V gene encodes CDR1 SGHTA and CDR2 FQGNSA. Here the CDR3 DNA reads TGTGCCAGCAGCCAGGACAGGCTCGGAAACACCATATATTTT. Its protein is CASSQDRLGNTIYF.

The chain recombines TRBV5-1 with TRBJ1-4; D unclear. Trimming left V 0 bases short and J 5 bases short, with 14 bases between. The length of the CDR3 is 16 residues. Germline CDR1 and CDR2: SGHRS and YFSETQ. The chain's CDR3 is CASSLASETRNEKLFF. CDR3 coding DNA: TGCGCCAGCAGCTTGGCCTCGGAGACTAGGAATGAAAAACTGTTTTTT.

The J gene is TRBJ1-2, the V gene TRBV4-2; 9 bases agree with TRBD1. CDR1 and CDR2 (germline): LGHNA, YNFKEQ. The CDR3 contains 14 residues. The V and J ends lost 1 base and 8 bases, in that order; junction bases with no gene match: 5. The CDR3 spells CASSQAGQGIGYTF. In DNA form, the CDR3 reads TGTGCCAGCAGCCAAGCCGGACAGGGGATCGGCTACACCTTC.

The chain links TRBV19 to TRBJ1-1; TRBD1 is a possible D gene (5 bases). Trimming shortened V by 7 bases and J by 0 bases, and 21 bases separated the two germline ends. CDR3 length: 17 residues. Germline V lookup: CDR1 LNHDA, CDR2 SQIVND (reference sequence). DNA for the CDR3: TGTGCCAGTACTGACCTAAATGGACACCTCATGAACACTGAAGCTTTCTTT. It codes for CASTDLNGHLMNTEAFF.